This T cell receptor (beta chain) stems from a study of T cell repertoires in cytomegalovirus infection. Study-wide background: Alongside well-studied HLA-B-restricted CMV epitopes, recently identified HLA-C-restricted CMV epitopes were also used.

In TCRdb, the reads were re-called with MiXCR into one record per CDR3 protein. The sample shows about 85,000 distinct CDR3 sequences, roughly half of them seen only once. With regard to this clonotype: What it recognizes is unknown.

Whole-study results and caveats: Within the response measured ex vivo, HLA-C-restricted CMV-specific TCR beta clonotypes were dominant.

The clonotype originates from a human donor in good health (CMV status not recorded). Some clones in this sample may be carry-over from other donors' samples. Sequences were derived from CD8+ T cells from cultured PBMCs, sampled from culture after CMV antigen stimulation.

This CDR3 is CASRSAAYNEQFF. DNA for the CDR3: TGTGCCAGCAGGTCCGCCGCCTACAATGAGCAGTTCTTC. The V and J genes are TRBV11-2 and TRBJ2-1; D remains ambiguous. Looked up from germline, CDR1 is SGHAT and CDR2 is FQNNGV. The V end was cut by 6 bases, the J end by 2 bases, with 8 bases between. The CDR3 length is 13 residues.